This T cell receptor beta chain was found in a study of blood T cell repertoires in COVID-19. Study-level background: COVID-19 samples, acute and convalescent, were from the United States, Italy and Spain. In each case, the material was cDNA or gDNA derived from T cells, B-cell-depleted T cells, or PBMCs.

The data were produced by immunoSEQ multiplex PCR, yet TCRdb's version contains in-frame clones alone and is incomplete. The sample includes approximately 390,000 clones, 85% to 90% of them seen just once. CDR1 and CDR2 from the germline V gene are LGHNA and YNFKEQ. Unmatched junction bases numbered 9, after V lost 0 bases and J lost 7 bases. The CDR3 runs to 16 residues. Enrollees, about 18 to 89 years old, lived in approximately 24 US areas. Which cohort a participant joined came from the clinical history participants gave. Sequenced input: PBMCs or T cells enriched from blood (not recorded which). The chain uses TRBV4-2 and TRBJ2-7; TRBD2 matches 10 bases. The receptor's source is a woman aged 50 to 60 who had recovered from COVID-19. CDR3 bases: TGTGCCAGCAGCCAAGATCGGTGGCTAGCGGGGGTAGAGCAGTACTTC. Translated, it gives CASSQDRWLAGVEQYF.